The TCR beta chain described here comes from a study of control samples from healthy donors and cancer patients. Some clones are missing from TCRdb's copy, which holds only in-frame ones; the method was immunoSEQ multiplex PCR. The table has 110,000 to 150,000 clones, 85% to 95% seen once; the top ten hold 14%. Trimming pared 0 bases from V and 4 bases from J, leaving 9 bases between. The CDR3 totals 13 residues. Germline V gene sequence: CDR1 GTSNPN, CDR2 SVGIG (reference sequence). The clonotype originates from a man in his 60s with colorectal cancer. The sequenced sample consisted of PBMCs. The chain recombines TRBV30 with TRBJ2-5; D gene uncertain. CDR3 region: CAWSVNWGETQYF. CDR3 in DNA: TGTGCCTGGAGTGTAAACTGGGGAGAGACCCAGTACTTC.